The 14 T cell receptor beta chains given below trace back to one sample, sequenced in a study of T cell responses to AZD1222 COVID-19 vaccine. Data came from immunoSEQ multiplex PCR; TCRdb stores just in-frame clones and leaves some out. The top ten clones hold 6.5% to 10% of a sample with around 99,000 clones, approximately 91% of them seen once. This material consisted of peripheral blood, taken 28 days after the second AZD1222 dose. These receptors all stem from an adult who received the AZD1222 COVID-19 vaccine.

The genes are TRBV6-6 and TRBJ1-1; 10 nucleotides match TRBD1. This CDR3 spans 21 amino acids. Germline V gives CDR1 MNHNY, CDR2 SVGAGI (reference sequence). V gave up 5 bases and J gave up 0 bases; unmatched junction bases: 21. Written as DNA, the CDR3 is TGTGCCAGCAGTCCCAAGTTGGGACAGGGGTTCCCTGTCCGTATGAACACTGAAGCTTTCTTT. Translated: CASSPKLGQGFPVRMNTEAFF.

This rearrangement joins TRBV3-1 (or the pseudogene TRBV3-2) to TRBJ1-5, with unresolved D. Per germline, CDR1 LGHDT and CDR2 YNNKEL (reference sequence). The CDR3 totals 15 residues. Trimming stripped 4 bases from V and 5 bases from J, with 15 bases between. The CDR3 sequence is CASSRSLEGHQPQHF. The CDR3 nucleotides are TGTGCCAGCAGCCGCAGCCTGGAGGGCCATCAGCCCCAGCATTTT.

The genes are TRBV5-1 and TRBJ2-7; a weak D match, TRBD1 (5 bases). The CDR3 loop spans 15 amino acids. Trimming removed 0 bases from V and 0 bases from J, with 10 bases in between. Germline V lookup: CDR1 SGHRS, CDR2 YFSETQ. In DNA, the CDR3 is TGCGCCAGCAGCTTGGAAACAGGACGCTCCTACGAGCAGTACTTC. This translates into CASSLETGRSYEQYF.

The chain is built from TRBV7-8 and TRBJ2-2, with D possibly TRBD2 on 5 matching bases. Germline CDR1 reads SGHVS; CDR2 reads FQNEAQ. The germline V and J ends were trimmed by 4 bases and 0 bases, with 12 bases remaining between them. The CDR3 contains 16 residues. CDR3 in amino acids: CASSSRRQTNTGELFF. DNA for the CDR3: TGTGCCAGCAGCTCCCGGAGGCAAACGAACACCGGGGAGCTGTTTTTT.

The chain uses TRBV7-2 and TRBJ1-6; D unresolved. The germline CDR1 and CDR2 sequences are SGHTA and FQGNSA. There are 15 residues in the CDR3. Deletions cut 0 bases from V and 10 bases from J, with 13 bases between. The CDR3 DNA is TGTGCCAGCAGCTTAGCGAGTGACGGGGTCTCACCCCTCCACTTT. Translation gives CASSLASDGVSPLHF.

The rearrangement uses TRBV5-4 and TRBJ2-1; D could derive from TRBD1 or TRBD2 (5 bases each). The germline gives CDR1 SGHNT, CDR2 YYREEE (reference sequence). The length of the CDR3 is 15 residues. Trimming took 0 bases from V and 7 from J, leaving 14 bases between them. Written as DNA, the CDR3 is TGTGCCAGCAGCTTGGGGGGACGGGGCTTGAATGAGCAGTTCTTC. Encoded protein: CASSLGGRGLNEQFF.

The chain joins TRBV7-9 to TRBJ2-1; 11 bases agree with TRBD2. CDR1 is SEHNR, CDR2 FQNEAQ, per germline (reference sequence). This CDR3 region has 14 residues. V lost 9 bases, J lost 3 bases, and 4 bases stayed unmatched. CDR3 DNA sequence: TGTGCCAGTGACCTAGCGGGAGGCTACAATGAGCAGTTCTTC. Its translation is CASDLAGGYNEQFF.

The chain combines TRBV4-1 with TRBJ2-7, with D possibly called TRBD1 or TRBD2 (6 bases each). V was trimmed by 2 bases and J by 2 bases, leaving 25 bases between them. Germline CDR1 and CDR2: MGHRA and YSYEKL. The CDR3 spans 19 residues. This chain's CDR3 is CASSQFGTGAVRGTYEQYF. CDR3 sequence (DNA): TGCGCCAGCAGCCAATTTGGTACGGGGGCCGTGAGAGGCACCTACGAGCAGTACTTC.

The V and J genes are TRBV7-9 and TRBJ2-4; unclear D gene. The germline V and J ends were trimmed by 5 bases and 4 bases, with 15 bases remaining between them. The CDR3 is 15 amino acids. The germline V gene has CDR1 SEHNR and CDR2 FQNEAQ (reference sequence). The CDR3 nucleotides are TGTGCCAGCAGCAACTCCGGCACTCCTAAAAACATTCAGTACTTC. Translated, it gives CASSNSGTPKNIQYF.

This rearrangement joins TRBV5-4 to TRBJ2-7, with 8 bases aligning to TRBD2. V shed 4 bases, J shed 0 bases, and the junction held 6 bases outside the gene matches. CDR1 is SGHNT, CDR2 YYREEE, per germline (reference sequence). The CDR3 consists of 15 residues. The CDR3 DNA reads as TGTGCCAGCAGCCTAGGACTAGCCAGCTCCTACGAGCAGTACTTC. It specifies CASSLGLASSYEQYF.

The CDR3 loop reads CASSLASGTPVDTQYF. In DNA, the CDR3 is TGTGCCAGCAGCTTGGCTAGCGGGACTCCCGTGGATACGCAGTATTTT. The chain joins TRBV5-4 to TRBJ2-3, with 9 bases matching TRBD2. CDR3 size: 16 residues. CDR1 SGHNT and CDR2 YYREEE come from the germline V gene (reference sequence). V was clipped by 0 bases and J by 6 bases; unmatched bases: 8.

This clone appeared many times. The same CDR3 arises from other DNA sequences in this sample as well. The gene calls are TRBV28 and TRBJ2-1; a possible D gene is TRBD1 (5 bases). Trimming removed 3 bases from V and 3 bases from J, with 9 bases in between. CDR1 is MDHEN, CDR2 SYDVKM, per germline. The CDR3 runs 14 residues. Written as DNA, the CDR3 is TGTGCCAGCAGTTTGGGGCTGGACTACAATGAGCAGTTCTTC. It specifies CASSLGLDYNEQFF.

The chain uses TRBV28 and TRBJ1-5, with TRBD1 as a possible D gene (5 bases). The CDR3 is 15 residues long. The germline V and J ends were trimmed by 8 bases and 1 base, with 15 bases remaining between them. Germline CDR1 MDHEN, CDR2 SYDVKM. DNA for the CDR3: TGTGCCAGCTGCTCTTTTCAGGGAAGCAATCAGCCCCAGCATTTT. Its protein product is CASCSFQGSNQPQHF.

The gene calls are TRBV6-1 and TRBJ1-2; the D gene is possibly TRBD1 (6 bases). Germline CDR1 and CDR2: MNHNS and SASEGT. This CDR3 contains 13 residues. Trimming took 5 bases from V and 4 from J, leaving 11 bases between them. The CDR3 DNA reads as TGTGCCAGCAGTCAACAGGGTTCCTATGGCTACACCTTC. It is translated as CASSQQGSYGYTF.